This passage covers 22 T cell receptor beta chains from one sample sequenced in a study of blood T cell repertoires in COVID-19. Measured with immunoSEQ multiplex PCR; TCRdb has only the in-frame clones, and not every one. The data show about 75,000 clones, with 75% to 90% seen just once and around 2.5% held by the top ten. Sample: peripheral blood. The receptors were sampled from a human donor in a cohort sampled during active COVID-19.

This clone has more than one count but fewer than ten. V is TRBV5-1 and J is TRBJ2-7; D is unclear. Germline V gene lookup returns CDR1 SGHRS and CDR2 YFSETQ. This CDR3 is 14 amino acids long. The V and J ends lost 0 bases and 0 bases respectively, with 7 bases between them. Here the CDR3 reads CASSLDLSSYEQYF. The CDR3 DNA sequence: TGCGCCAGCAGCTTGGACCTTAGCTCCTACGAGCAGTACTTC. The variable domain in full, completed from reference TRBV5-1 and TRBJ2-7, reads KAGVTQTPRYLIKTRGQQVTLSCSPISGHRSVSWYQQTPGQGLQFLFEYFSETQRNKGNFPGRFSGRQFSNSRSEMNVSTLELGDSALYLCASSLDLSSYEQYFGPGTRLTVT.

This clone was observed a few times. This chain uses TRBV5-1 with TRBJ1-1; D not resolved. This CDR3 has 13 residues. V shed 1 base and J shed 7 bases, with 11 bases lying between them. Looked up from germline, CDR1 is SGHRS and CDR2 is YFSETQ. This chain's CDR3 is CASSLTSWVEAFF. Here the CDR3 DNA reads TGCGCCAGCAGCTTGACTAGTTGGGTTGAAGCTTTCTTT.

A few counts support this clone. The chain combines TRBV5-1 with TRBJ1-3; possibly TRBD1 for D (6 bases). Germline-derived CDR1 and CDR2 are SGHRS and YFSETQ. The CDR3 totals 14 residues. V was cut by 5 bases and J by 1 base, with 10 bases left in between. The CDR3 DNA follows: TGCGCCAGCAGTTCCACAGGGTCTGGAAACACCATATATTTT. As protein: CASSSTGSGNTIYF.

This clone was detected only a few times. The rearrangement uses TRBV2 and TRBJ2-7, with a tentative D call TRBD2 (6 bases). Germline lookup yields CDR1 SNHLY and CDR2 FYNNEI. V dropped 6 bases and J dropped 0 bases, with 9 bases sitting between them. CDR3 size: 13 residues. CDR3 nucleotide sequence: TGTGCCAGCAGGGACTATAGCTCCTACGAGCAGTACTTC. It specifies CASRDYSSYEQYF.

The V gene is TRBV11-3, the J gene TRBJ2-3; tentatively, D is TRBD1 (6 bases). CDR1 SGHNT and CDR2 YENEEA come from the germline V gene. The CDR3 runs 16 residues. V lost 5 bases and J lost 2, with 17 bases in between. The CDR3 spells CASSAGDPLTTDTQYF. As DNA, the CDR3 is TGTGCCAGCAGCGCAGGGGATCCCCTTACCACAGATACGCAGTATTTT.

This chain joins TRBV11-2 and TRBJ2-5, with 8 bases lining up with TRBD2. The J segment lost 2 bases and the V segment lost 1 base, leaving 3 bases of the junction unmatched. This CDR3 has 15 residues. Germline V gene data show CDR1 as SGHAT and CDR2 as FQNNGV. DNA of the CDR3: TGTGCCAGCAGCTTAGCGGGGGGGCGACAAGAGACCCAGTACTTC. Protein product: CASSLAGGRQETQYF.

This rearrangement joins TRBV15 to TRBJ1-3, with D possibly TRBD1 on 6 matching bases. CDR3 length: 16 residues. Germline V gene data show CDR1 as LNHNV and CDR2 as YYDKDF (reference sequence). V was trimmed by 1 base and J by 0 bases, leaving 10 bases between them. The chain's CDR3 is CATSRVGRGSGNTIYF. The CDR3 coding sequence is TGTGCCACCAGCAGAGTCGGCAGGGGCTCTGGAAACACCATATATTTT.

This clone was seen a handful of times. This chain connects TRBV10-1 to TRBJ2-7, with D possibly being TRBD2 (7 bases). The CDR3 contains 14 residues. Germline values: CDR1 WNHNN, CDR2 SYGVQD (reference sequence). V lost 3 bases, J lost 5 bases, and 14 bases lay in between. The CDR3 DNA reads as TGCGCCAGCAGTGACGGCGGGGGCTGGCACGAGCAGTACTTC. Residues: CASSDGGGWHEQYF.

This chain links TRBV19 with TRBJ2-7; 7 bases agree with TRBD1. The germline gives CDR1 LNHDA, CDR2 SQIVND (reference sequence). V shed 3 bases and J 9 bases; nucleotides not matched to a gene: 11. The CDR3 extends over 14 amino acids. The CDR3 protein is CASSMAPRQGPQYF. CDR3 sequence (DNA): TGTGCCAGTAGTATGGCCCCTCGACAGGGCCCGCAGTACTTC.

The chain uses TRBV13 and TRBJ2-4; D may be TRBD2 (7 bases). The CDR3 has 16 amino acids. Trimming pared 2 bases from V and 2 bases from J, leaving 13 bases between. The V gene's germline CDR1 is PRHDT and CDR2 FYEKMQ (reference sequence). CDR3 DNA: TGTGCCAGCAGCTTAAAAGGGGGGGTTCCCAAAAACATTCAGTACTTC. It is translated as CASSLKGGVPKNIQYF.

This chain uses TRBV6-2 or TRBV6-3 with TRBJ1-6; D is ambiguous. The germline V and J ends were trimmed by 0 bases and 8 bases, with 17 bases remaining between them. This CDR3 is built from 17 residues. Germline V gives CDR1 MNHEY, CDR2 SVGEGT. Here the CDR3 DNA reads TGTGCCAGCAGTTACTCGCGCGGGAACCTGGTGGATTCACCCCTCCACTTT. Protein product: CASSYSRGNLVDSPLHF.

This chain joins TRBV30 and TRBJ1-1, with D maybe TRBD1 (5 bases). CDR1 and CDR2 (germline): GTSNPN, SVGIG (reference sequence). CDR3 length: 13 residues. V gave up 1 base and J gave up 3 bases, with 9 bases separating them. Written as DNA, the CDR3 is TGTGCCTGGAGTGCAGGGATTCACACTGAAGCTTTCTTT. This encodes CAWSAGIHTEAFF.

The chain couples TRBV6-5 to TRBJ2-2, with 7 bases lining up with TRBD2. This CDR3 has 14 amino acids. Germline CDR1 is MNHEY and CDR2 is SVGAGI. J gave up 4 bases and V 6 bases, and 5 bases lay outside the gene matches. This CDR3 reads CASSTGGRTGELFF. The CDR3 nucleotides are TGTGCCAGCAGCACGGGAGGTCGCACCGGGGAGCTGTTTTTT.

The CDR3 spells CASSLTIAGDDEKLFF. The CDR3 DNA reads TGTGCCAGCAGCTTAACAATCGCGGGGGACGATGAAAAACTGTTTTTT. The chain is built from TRBV7-8 and TRBJ1-4, with D possibly TRBD1 on 5 matching bases. Germline CDR1 is SGHVS and CDR2 is FQNEAQ. The CDR3 length is 16 residues. V gave up 2 bases and J gave up 6 bases, with 16 bases separating them. Variable domain in full (rest from reference TRBV7-8 and TRBJ1-4): GAGVSQSPRYKVAKRGQDVALRCDPISGHVSLFWYQQALGQGPEFLTYFQNEAQLDKSGLPSDRFFAERPEGSVSTLKIQRTQQEDSAVYLCASSLTIAGDDEKLFFGSGTQLSVL.

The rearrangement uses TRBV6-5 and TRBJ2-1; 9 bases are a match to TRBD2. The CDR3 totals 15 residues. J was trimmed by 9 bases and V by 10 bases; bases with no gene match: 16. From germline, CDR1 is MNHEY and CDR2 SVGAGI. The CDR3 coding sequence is TGTGCCACCTCGCTCGCGGGGGGGCCGCAGGGTGAGCAGTTCTTC. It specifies CATSLAGGPQGEQFF.

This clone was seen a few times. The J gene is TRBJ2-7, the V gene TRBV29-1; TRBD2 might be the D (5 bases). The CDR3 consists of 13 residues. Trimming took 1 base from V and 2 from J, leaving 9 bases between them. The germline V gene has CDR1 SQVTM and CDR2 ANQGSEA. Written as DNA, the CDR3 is TGCAGCGTTGAAGGGGAGAGCGCCTACGAGCAGTACTTC. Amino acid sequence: CSVEGESAYEQYF.

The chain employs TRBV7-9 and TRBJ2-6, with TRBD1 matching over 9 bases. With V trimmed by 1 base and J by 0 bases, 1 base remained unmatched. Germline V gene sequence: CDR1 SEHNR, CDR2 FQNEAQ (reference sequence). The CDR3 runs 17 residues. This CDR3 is CASSLGTGASGANVLTF. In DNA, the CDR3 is TGTGCCAGCAGCTTAGGGACAGGGGCCTCTGGGGCCAACGTCCTGACTTTC.

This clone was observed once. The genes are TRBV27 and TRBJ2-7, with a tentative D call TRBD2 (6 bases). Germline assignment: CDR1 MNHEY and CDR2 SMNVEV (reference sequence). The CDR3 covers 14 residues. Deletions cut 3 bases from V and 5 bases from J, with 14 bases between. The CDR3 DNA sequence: TGTGCCAGCAGTTTGACCGGGAGTAGGAACGAGCAGTACTTC. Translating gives CASSLTGSRNEQYF.

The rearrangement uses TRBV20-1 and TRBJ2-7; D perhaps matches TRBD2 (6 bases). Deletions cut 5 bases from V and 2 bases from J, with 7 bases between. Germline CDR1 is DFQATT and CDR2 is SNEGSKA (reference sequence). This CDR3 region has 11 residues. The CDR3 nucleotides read TGCAGTGCTCAGCGGGCCTACGAGCAGTACTTC. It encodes CSAQRAYEQYF.

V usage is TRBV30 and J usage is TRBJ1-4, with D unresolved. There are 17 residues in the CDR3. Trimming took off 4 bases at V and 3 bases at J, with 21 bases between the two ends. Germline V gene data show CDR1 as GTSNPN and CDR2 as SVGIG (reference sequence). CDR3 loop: CAWKSTGWATANEKLFF. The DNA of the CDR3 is TGTGCCTGGAAAAGCACGGGGTGGGCTACAGCTAATGAAAAACTGTTTTTT.

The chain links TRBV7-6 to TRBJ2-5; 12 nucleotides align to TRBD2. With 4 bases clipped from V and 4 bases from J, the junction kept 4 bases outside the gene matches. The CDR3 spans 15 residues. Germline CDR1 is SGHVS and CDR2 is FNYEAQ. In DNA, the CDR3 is TGTGCCAGCAGCTCTAGCGGGGGGGCCCCAGAGACCCAGTACTTC. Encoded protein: CASSSSGGAPETQYF.

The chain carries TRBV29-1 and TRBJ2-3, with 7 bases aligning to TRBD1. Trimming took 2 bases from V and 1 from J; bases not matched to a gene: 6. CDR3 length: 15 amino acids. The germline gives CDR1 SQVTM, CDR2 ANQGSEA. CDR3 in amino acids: CSVEKNRGGTDTQYF. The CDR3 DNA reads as TGCAGCGTTGAAAAAAACAGGGGCGGCACAGATACGCAGTATTTT.